This T cell receptor (beta chain) originates from a study of blood T cells in healthy people across ages (dated by TCRdb to about 2015). For context, the study as a whole: Template switching captured roughly one uniquely barcoded TCR beta cDNA molecule per two T cells in model experiments. To track age-related changes in TCR beta repertoire diversity, the study relied on deep sequencing normalized with unique cDNA molecular identifiers. The donors were split into four age groups: young (average 16 years), middle-aged (around 40), aged (about 56) and long-lived (roughly 77). To avoid experimental bias, donors of different ages were spread randomly across the sequencing lanes. The study analyzed two additional independent replicas of 1 million unique cDNA reads from the same blood draw for two donors, one aged 18 to 29 and one aged 80 or older.

Summary of the overall study and its limitations: The long-lived group showed more naive CD4+ T cells, fewer expanded clones and increased TCR diversity than the aged group, suggesting age selection. Because the CMV infection status of the donors was unknown, age-related changes in expanded clonotypes may potentially have been confounded. Total diversity estimates from one million sequenced T cells were considered lower bounds and underestimates. The percentage of naive T cells measured by flow cytometry correlated strongly with observed TCR beta diversity. Since profiling was done on bulk unsorted PBMCs, naive and antigen-experienced compartments could not be conclusively compared. Observed TCR beta diversity per million T cells fell roughly linearly with age, and a significant reduction was already apparent by age roughly 40.

Library creation used 5' RACE. Instrument used: Illumina HiSeq 2500. The second PCR ran for roughly 7 to 11 cycles and used a J-beta primer mix along with a sample-barcoded 5' primer. A template-switch 5' adaptor carrying 12 random nucleotides introduced a unique molecular identifier onto each TCR beta cDNA molecule. Each sample yielded at least 2.5 million CDR3-containing paired-end reads. First-strand cDNA synthesis was performed from all RNA using the Mint cDNA synthesis kit, with priming by a TRBC-specific oligonucleotide. Following uracil-DNA glycosylase treatment, a first 18-cycle PCR with universal primers M1SS and BC2_uni_R was performed on all cDNA. The paper's processing steps were these. For normalization, 1 million high-quality reads were randomly selected from each sample, with every read carrying a distinct molecular identifier. Reads with shared molecular identifiers were discarded instead of being binned into consensus sequences. MiTCR, with a Q25 quality threshold and the strictest error-elimination algorithm, was used for CDR3 identification, clonotype clustering and error correction. A nonparametric unseen species model with Euler transformation was used to estimate a lower bound on total TCR beta diversity. Using fastp at Q25 and MiXCR, TCRdb reprocessed the public reads and kept productive beta chains. Rows are combined by CDR3 protein, so each entry shows the most common genes and DNA. The V and J calls, along with clone size, are taken from TCRdb and not from the paper's own processing. Within this sample are about a million distinct CDR3 sequences, with around 48% of them counted one time only. Jointly, the top ten make up around 15% of the sample.

Looking up the germline V gene yields CDR1 ENHRY and CDR2 SYGVKD. Including cysteine and phenylalanine, the CDR3 has 15 amino acids. Of all the DNA, just the CDR3 is kept, 45 bases in frame from base 1. For this chain, trimming is 5 bases at the V end and 6 bases at the J end, and the number of junction bases without a gene match is 9. The donors were some 39 Caucasian individuals from Russia, aged roughly 6 to 100 years, who were systemically healthy. Each donor gave roughly 9.5 milliliters of peripheral blood, collected into EDTA-treated Vacutainer tubes. PBMCs were isolated by Ficoll-Paque density-gradient centrifugation, with at least 7 million obtained per sample. Trizol reagent was used to extract total RNA from the PBMCs, yielding at least 6 micrograms per sample. Naive CD45RAhigh/CD27high T cell percentages were measured by flow cytometry on a PBMC aliquot from every donor. In this sample, this clonotype turned up a few times. Its binding antigen is unknown. Base quality data are lacking; no much larger clone is found one base away.

This chain is built from TRBV10-3 and TRBJ2-3, and 9 junction bases match TRBD1. The sample was blood. The source of this sequence is a man aged 30 to 39 in good health. The DNA sequence reads TGTGCCATCAGTCTAGGGGGACAGGGAGCCGATACGCAGTATTTT. It codes for CAISLGGQGADTQYF.